A single sample gave rise to the 27 T cell receptor beta chains below, sequenced in a study of blood T cell repertoires in COVID-19. Profiling relied on immunoSEQ multiplex PCR, and the TCRdb table lists in-frame clones only, not all of them. The repertoire consists of 150,000 to 200,000 clones, with 85% occurring once and the leading ten covering 1% to 1.2%. Sequenced sample: peripheral blood. Source of these receptors: a man between 40 and 49 years old with acute or convalescent COVID-19.

V usage is TRBV20-1 and J usage is TRBJ2-5; 9 nucleotides match TRBD2. CDR3 length equals 11 residues. V shed 8 bases, J shed 2 bases, and the junction held 0 bases outside the gene matches. Germline V gene sequence: CDR1 DFQATT, CDR2 SNEGSKA (reference sequence). CDR3 sequence: CSSGGQETQYF. The DNA of the CDR3 is TGCAGTAGCGGGGGGCAAGAGACCCAGTACTTC.

The table lists this clone with a few counts. The chain links TRBV4-2 to TRBJ1-1; D gene uncertain. V was cut by 2 bases and J by 1 base, with 8 bases left in between. The length of the CDR3 is 14 residues. Germline values: CDR1 LGHNA, CDR2 YNFKEQ. The CDR3 DNA reads as TGTGCCAGCAGCCAATATAATCGGAACACTGAAGCTTTCTTT. It translates to CASSQYNRNTEAFF.

The rearrangement joins TRBV9 to TRBJ1-1, with 8 nucleotides matching TRBD1. The junction had 5 bases not matched to a gene; V was cut back by 3 bases and J by 4 bases. CDR3 length equals 14 residues. Germline loops: CDR1 SGDLS, CDR2 YYNGEE. CDR3 sequence (DNA): TGTGCCAGCAGCGCGGACCAGGGGGCCACTGAAGCTTTCTTT. This translates into CASSADQGATEAFF.

The chain couples TRBV5-4 to TRBJ2-1, with D perhaps TRBD1 (5 bases). This CDR3 has 14 residues. V lost 5 bases and J lost 0, with 9 bases in between. Looked up from germline, CDR1 is SGHNT and CDR2 is YYREEE (reference sequence). In DNA, the CDR3 is TGTGCCAGCAGAGACCAGGGCTCCTACAATGAGCAGTTCTTC. Translation: CASRDQGSYNEQFF.

Written as DNA, the CDR3 is TGTGCCAGCAGCTCGACAGGGGGAGGTACGCAGTATTTT. It codes for CASSSTGGGTQYF. The rearrangement joins TRBV7-3 to TRBJ2-3, with 9 bases lining up with TRBD1. V lost 4 bases to trimming and J lost 8 bases; unmatched junction nucleotides: 4. Germline-derived CDR1 and CDR2 are SGHTA and FQGTGA. This CDR3 has 13 amino acids.

The gene calls are TRBV6-5 and TRBJ2-1; D call uncertain. Germline CDR1 MNHEY, CDR2 SVGAGI. CDR3 size: 11 residues. The germline V and J ends were trimmed by 5 bases and 4 bases, with 3 bases remaining between them. The CDR3 is CASSRYNEQFF. The DNA for the CDR3 is TGTGCCAGCAGTCGTTACAATGAGCAGTTCTTC.

The rearrangement uses TRBV19 and TRBJ1-6; TRBD1 aligns across 7 bases. V lost 6 bases and J lost 10; bases outside the gene matches: 9. The CDR3 has 14 amino acids. Germline loops: CDR1 LNHDA, CDR2 SQIVND (reference sequence). CDR3 loop: CASSTGERGSPLHF. The DNA for the CDR3 is TGTGCCAGTAGCACAGGGGAAAGAGGGTCACCCCTCCACTTT.

V usage is TRBV6-5 and J usage is TRBJ2-7, with 7 bases that match TRBD1. Germline trimming cut 6 bases from V and 3 bases from J; bases unmatched to any gene: 2. Germline assignment: CDR1 MNHEY and CDR2 SVGAGI. The CDR3 extends over 12 amino acids. Written as DNA, the CDR3 is TGTGCCAGCAGAGGGACAGTCTACGAGCAGTACTTC. This encodes CASRGTVYEQYF.

The CDR3 DNA sequence: TGTGCCAGCAGTTTATTGGGACAGGGGATAAAGAATGAAAAACTGTTTTTT. Encoded protein: CASSLLGQGIKNEKLFF. The gene calls are TRBV27 and TRBJ1-4, with TRBD1 matching 10 bases. The CDR3 consists of 17 residues. J was trimmed by 5 bases and V by 1 base; bases with no gene match: 7. CDR1 MNHEY and CDR2 SMNVEV come from the germline V gene (reference sequence).

There are a few counts of this clone. J is TRBJ1-1 and V is TRBV24-1; maybe TRBD1 (6 bases). The CDR3 covers 13 residues. Germline lookup yields CDR1 KGHDR and CDR2 SFDVKD. V lost 7 bases and J lost 4, with 12 bases in between. The CDR3 sequence: CATRVAGATEAFF. The DNA of the CDR3 is TGTGCCACCAGGGTCGCGGGGGCCACTGAAGCTTTCTTT.

V gene TRBV5-1 combines with J gene TRBJ2-7; 12 bases match TRBD2. This CDR3 region has 14 residues. The V and J ends lost 4 bases and 6 bases, in that order; junction bases with no gene match: 5. Germline values: CDR1 SGHRS, CDR2 YFSETQ. The CDR3: CASSQGTSGLEQYF. The CDR3 DNA follows: TGCGCCAGCAGCCAAGGGACTAGCGGGCTCGAGCAGTACTTC.

The J gene is TRBJ1-2, the V gene TRBV6-5; D may be TRBD1 (6 bases). This CDR3 spans 13 amino acids. The ends were cut back, 5 bases at V and 2 bases at J, with 9 bases in the middle. The germline CDR1 and CDR2 sequences are MNHEY and SVGAGI. The CDR3 DNA sequence: TGTGCCAGCAGTAACACAGGGAACTATGGCTACACCTTC. Translation: CASSNTGNYGYTF.

The chain combines TRBV27 with TRBJ1-1, with D possibly being TRBD1 (5 bases). The ends were cut back, 2 bases at V and 0 bases at J, with 7 bases in the middle. The germline V gene has CDR1 MNHEY and CDR2 SMNVEV (reference sequence). This CDR3 is 14 amino acids long. In DNA form, the CDR3 reads TGTGCCAGCAGTTTAAAGGGGATGAACACTGAAGCTTTCTTT. Its translation: CASSLKGMNTEAFF.

The chain couples TRBV6-4 to TRBJ2-7; D remains ambiguous. Germline loops: CDR1 MRHNA, CDR2 SNTAGT. Between the trimmed V and J ends, which lost 10 bases and 7 bases, there was a span of 20 bases. CDR3 length: 13 residues. CDR3 bases: TGTGCCAACGGGTCTGAATCGCCCGGGGAGCAGTACTTC. This sequence encodes CANGSESPGEQYF.

The chain joins TRBV6-5 to TRBJ1-2, with TRBD1 identical over 7 bases. The CDR3 runs to 14 residues. Germline V gives CDR1 MNHEY, CDR2 SVGAGI. J was trimmed by 6 bases and V by 6 bases; bases with no gene match: 10. CDR3 loop: CASRKTGRLDGYTF. For the CDR3, the DNA is TGTGCCAGCAGGAAGACAGGGAGGCTCGATGGCTACACCTTC.

The chain employs TRBV9 and TRBJ1-1; tentative D call: TRBD1 (5 bases). V was clipped by 5 bases and J by 3 bases, with 17 bases between them. The CDR3 totals 15 residues. From germline, CDR1 is SGDLS and CDR2 YYNGEE. CDR3 DNA: TGTGCCAGCAGTTCCCTCCAGGGAGGTGACACTGAAGCTTTCTTT. Its protein is CASSSLQGGDTEAFF.

The V gene is TRBV12-5, the J gene TRBJ1-4, with D perhaps TRBD1 (6 bases). This CDR3 has 18 amino acids. Trimming left V 7 bases short and J 3 bases short, with 24 bases between. Germline CDR1 is LGHNT and CDR2 is FRNRAP. CDR3 in DNA: TGTGCTAGTGCTCCCCCGGGACACTCATCTGCAGCTAATGAAAAACTGTTTTTT. It encodes CASAPPGHSSAANEKLFF.

This clone was counted a single time. The chain carries TRBV11-2 and TRBJ1-1; unclear D gene. V was cut by 10 bases and J by 5 bases, with 8 bases left in between. Germline CDR1 SGHAT, CDR2 FQNNGV. The CDR3 is 10 residues long. The CDR3 here is CAIGWTEAFF. In DNA form, the CDR3 reads TGTGCCATCGGTTGGACTGAAGCTTTCTTT.

The chain couples TRBV9 to TRBJ1-1, with D perhaps TRBD1 (5 bases). Germline CDR1 SGDLS, CDR2 YYNGEE. Between the trimmed V and J ends, which lost 1 base and 4 bases, there was a span of 14 bases. The CDR3 runs to 15 residues. The CDR3 DNA reads TGTGCCAGCAGCGTATCCGACTCGGGGGGCACTGAAGCTTTCTTT. This translates into CASSVSDSGGTEAFF.

The chain couples TRBV30 to TRBJ1-1; 7 nucleotides align to TRBD1. Germline V gene sequence: CDR1 GTSNPN, CDR2 SVGIG (reference sequence). This CDR3 is 12 amino acids long. Losses at the gene ends were 2 bases for V and 11 bases for J; bases not matched to a gene: 8. The CDR3 protein is CAWSSMAGGAFF. The CDR3 DNA sequence: TGTGCCTGGAGTTCAATGGCAGGGGGGGCTTTCTTT.

The chain links TRBV12-3 or TRBV12-4 to TRBJ1-2; D might be TRBD1 (5 bases). This CDR3 is 13 amino acids long. V shed 7 bases and J shed 7 bases, with 16 bases lying between them. CDR3 sequence (DNA): TGTGCCAGCACTTCTGGCGGGGCGGGTGGCTACACCTTC. Protein sequence: CASTSGGAGGYTF.

The chain is built from TRBV27 and TRBJ1-2; D unresolved. This CDR3 has 15 amino acids. V lost 5 bases to trimming and J lost 2 bases, with 15 bases between them. Germline V gene lookup returns CDR1 MNHEY and CDR2 SMNVEV (reference sequence). The CDR3 DNA follows: TGTGCCAGCAGTGCCCGGGGTCCCCAGAACTATGGCTACACCTTC. Amino acids: CASSARGPQNYGYTF.

The rearrangement uses TRBV6-1 and TRBJ2-2; D perhaps matches TRBD2 (5 bases). CDR3 length equals 15 residues. With 3 bases removed from V and 5 bases from J, the gap between germline ends came to 13 bases. CDR1 is MNHNS and CDR2 is SASEGT in the germline V gene. The chain's CDR3 is CASSEGGRGTGELFF. The CDR3 DNA sequence: TGTGCCAGCAGTGAGGGTGGGCGAGGGACCGGGGAGCTGTTTTTT.

This clone was recorded once. The V and J genes are TRBV10-3 and TRBJ2-2; 10 bases match TRBD1. Germline CDR1 is ENHRY and CDR2 is SYGVKD. The J segment lost 7 bases and the V segment lost 7 bases, leaving 12 bases of the junction unmatched. CDR3 length: 16 amino acids. DNA for the CDR3: TGTGCCATCAACAGATGGGCCGGGACAGGGGACGGGGAGCTGTTTTTT. This gives the protein CAINRWAGTGDGELFF.

V usage is TRBV5-1 and J usage is TRBJ2-1; D is perhaps TRBD2 (7 bases). Germline V CDR1 and CDR2: SGHRS, YFSETQ. V was shortened by 4 bases and J by 8 bases, with 19 bases between the two germline ends. This CDR3 is built from 15 residues. The CDR3 DNA follows: TGCGCCAGCAGCCGGGGCGCGGGGGCGGTGGATGAGCAGTTCTTC. Encoded protein: CASSRGAGAVDEQFF.

The chain carries TRBV6-5 and TRBJ2-7; D ambiguous. CDR1 and CDR2 from the germline V gene are MNHEY and SVGAGI. V dropped 6 bases and J dropped 7 bases, with 13 bases sitting between them. This CDR3 has 12 residues. The CDR3 DNA is TGTGCCAGCAGGGAGCCGCCTCGAGAGCAGTACTTC. Residues: CASREPPREQYF.

V gene TRBV4-1 combines with J gene TRBJ2-7, with 9 bases lining up with TRBD2. The length of the CDR3 is 15 residues. Per germline, CDR1 MGHRA and CDR2 YSYEKL. The V segment lost 0 bases and the J segment 3 bases; nucleotides outside the gene matches: 3. The CDR3 region has the DNA TGCGCCAGCAGCCAAGATACTAGCGGGTACTACGAGCAGTACTTC. This codes for CASSQDTSGYYEQYF.